One and the same sample provided the 19 T cell receptor beta chains below, sequenced in a study of prognosis after radiotherapy for stage I lung cancer. Using two-round multiplex PCR, the authors amplified TCR beta CDR3 from genomic DNA. Amplification during the initial PCR round employed primers specific to each TRBV and TRBJ gene. One entry per CDR3 protein results from TCRdb running MiXCR on the multiplex PCR reads. The sample carries about 12,000 distinct CDR3 sequences, roughly 50% recorded once. The sample consisted of PBMCs, taken before or after stereotactic body radiation therapy (not recorded which). These receptors were collected from a donor aged 50 or older with non-small cell lung cancer.

This clonotype was observed many times. A much larger clone differs from this one at a single base, so this may be a read error. The chain links TRBV15 to TRBJ2-6; D might be TRBD1 (6 bases). Germline-derived CDR1 and CDR2 are LNHNV and YYDKDF (reference sequence). There are 15 residues in the CDR3. CDR3: CATSVDRPGANALTF. The DNA for the CDR3 is TGTGCCACCAGCGTCGACAGGCCTGGGGCCAACGCCCTGACTTTC.

This clonotype has just one count. At one end the junction does not follow the germline gene, possibly because of a read error. The J gene is TRBJ2-2, the V gene TRBV19; 8 nucleotides match TRBD2. The CDR3 spans 15 residues. The germline V gene encodes CDR1 LNHDA and CDR2 SQIVND (reference sequence). Here the CDR3 DNA reads TGTGCCAGTAGGGCGGTACTAGCGGACACCGGGGAGCTGGTTTTT. Protein: CASRAVLADTGELVF.

The chain links TRBV15 to TRBJ2-1, with D possibly being TRBD2 (5 bases). Trimming took 2 bases from V and 4 from J, leaving 18 bases between them. CDR3 length equals 17 residues. Germline CDR1 is LNHNV and CDR2 is YYDKDF (reference sequence). This chain's CDR3 is CATSRYRASWSYNEQFF. The CDR3 DNA is TGTGCCACCAGCAGATATCGTGCTAGCTGGAGTTACAATGAGCAGTTCTTC.

The chain couples TRBV14 to TRBJ2-2; 8 nucleotides agree with TRBD2. The V and J ends lost 7 bases and 1 base, in that order; junction bases with no gene match: 8. The CDR3 is 16 residues long. In germline, CDR1 is SGHDN, CDR2 FVKESK. The CDR3 nucleotides are TGTGCCAGCACCCCGGCGGGGGGCATGAACACCGGGGAGCTGTTTTTT. The encoded protein is CASTPAGGMNTGELFF.

This clonotype is a singleton in its sample. The J gene is TRBJ2-7, the V gene TRBV2; 8 bases fit TRBD2. V trimming: 3 bases; J trimming: 7 bases; junction bases outside the gene matches: 8. In germline, CDR1 is SNHLY, CDR2 FYNNEI. This CDR3 region has 14 residues. Written as DNA, the CDR3 is TGTGCCAGCAGTGATCAAGCGGGAGTTAGGGAGCAGTACTTC. Translating gives CASSDQAGVREQYF.

Concerning this clonotype: Given a far larger clone just one base away, this is likely a sequencing read error. The genes are TRBV24-1 and TRBJ2-7, with 14 bases that match TRBD2. The CDR3 totals 17 residues. V shed 10 bases, J shed 7 bases, and the junction held 17 bases outside the gene matches. CDR1 is KGHDR and CDR2 is SFDVKD in the germline V gene. The CDR3 region is CATSDTTGLAGVNEQYF. CDR3 DNA sequence: TGTGCCACTAGCGATACTACGGGACTAGCGGGAGTCAATGAGCAGTACTTC.

The rearrangement joins TRBV20-1 to TRBJ1-5, with D perhaps matching TRBD1 (5 bases). Germline CDR1 and CDR2: DFQATT and SNEGSKA (reference sequence). V was shortened by 3 bases and J by 7 bases, with 13 bases between the two germline ends. The length of the CDR3 is 13 residues. The CDR3 DNA is TGCAGTGCTAGCCCGGACGGGGCCCAGCCCCAGCATTTT. Translating it yields CSASPDGAQPQHF.

The chain links TRBV7-8 to TRBJ2-6, with 7 bases that match TRBD2. This CDR3 region has 20 residues. V gave up 0 bases and J gave up 1 base; unmatched junction bases: 12. CDR1 SGHVS and CDR2 FQNEAQ come from the germline V gene. The CDR3 DNA follows: TGTGCCAGCAGCTTAGCTAATTTGGCAGGGAGGGGATCTGGGGCCAACGTCCTGACTTTC. This codes for CASSLANLAGRGSGANVLTF.

This clonotype has only one observation. The chain links TRBV6-2 or TRBV6-3 to TRBJ1-6, with TRBD1 identical over 8 bases. This CDR3 is 15 amino acids long. J lost 7 bases, V lost 5 bases, and 7 bases had no gene match. CDR1 is MNHEY and CDR2 is SVGEGT in the germline V gene. CDR3 DNA sequence: TGTGCCAGCAGTCTAAGGGACAGGCCCAATTCACCCCTCCACTTT. It translates to CASSLRDRPNSPLHF.

This clonotype was recorded many times. The V call is TRBV6-1, the J call TRBJ1-1, with D unclear. In germline, CDR1 is MNHNS, CDR2 SASEGT. The V and J ends lost 6 bases and 4 bases respectively, with 15 bases between them. The CDR3 sequence is 14 residues long. The DNA of the CDR3 is TGTGCCAGCAGCTCGTCCCACAGAGGCACTGAAGCTTTCTTT. This gives the protein CASSSSHRGTEAFF.

The gene calls are TRBV24-1 and TRBJ2-7; D is ambiguous. Trimming pared 3 bases from V and 3 bases from J, leaving 11 bases between. CDR1 KGHDR and CDR2 SFDVKD come from the germline V gene. The CDR3 covers 14 residues. CDR3: CATSDPSTHYEQYF. The CDR3 DNA follows: TGTGCCACCAGTGATCCTTCGACACACTACGAGCAGTACTTC.

This clonotype occurred many times. The chain recombines TRBV3-1 with TRBJ2-1, with TRBD1 as a possible D gene (6 bases). Trimming cost V 0 bases and J 9 bases, with 15 bases left between them. CDR1 is LGHDT, CDR2 YNNKEL, per germline (reference sequence). This CDR3 region has 15 residues. CDR3 nucleotides: TGTGCCAGCAGCCAAGAGACAGGAAAGGACTTTGAGCAGTTCTTC. It specifies CASSQETGKDFEQFF.

The V and J genes are TRBV27 and TRBJ2-1; tentatively, D is TRBD2 (6 bases). Per the germline V gene, CDR1 is MNHEY and CDR2 is SMNVEV (reference sequence). Trimming took off 4 bases at V and 6 bases at J, with 10 bases between the two ends. This CDR3 has 13 amino acids. CDR3 protein: CASSSVLANEQFF. CDR3 nucleotides: TGTGCCAGCAGTTCCGTACTAGCCAATGAGCAGTTCTTC.

In its sample, this clonotype was seen many times. The rearrangement joins TRBV29-1 to TRBJ1-2, with TRBD1 matching 7 bases. Per the germline V gene, CDR1 is SQVTM and CDR2 is ANQGSEA. J was trimmed by 1 base and V by 6 bases; bases with no gene match: 2. The CDR3 has 12 amino acids. The CDR3, as DNA: TGCAGCGTCCGGGACAGTAACTATGGCTACACCTTC. Translated: CSVRDSNYGYTF. The variable domain in full, completed from reference TRBV29-1 and TRBJ1-2, reads SAVISQKPSRDICQRGTSLTIQCQVDSQVTMMFWYRQQPGQSLTLIATANQGSEATYESGFVIDKFPISRPNLTFSTLTVSNMSPEDSSIYLCSVRDSNYGYTFGSGTRLTVV.

About this clonotype itself: With a far larger clone one base away, a read error is the likely cause. The chain joins TRBV27 to TRBJ2-5, with a tentative D call TRBD1 (6 bases). The end of the DNA is better explained by TRBJ2-1, so the J call may be wrong. This CDR3 is built from 14 residues. Germline values: CDR1 MNHEY, CDR2 SMNVEV (reference sequence). CDR3 sequence reads: CASSPNGTHNEQFF. CDR3 nucleotide sequence: TGTGCCAGCAGTCCGAACGGGACACACAATGAGCAGTTCTTC.

The chain uses TRBV5-5 and TRBJ2-2; weak D call: TRBD1 (5 bases). Trimming removed 6 bases from V and 5 bases from J, with 14 bases in between. Germline CDR1 and CDR2: SGHKS and YYEKEE (reference sequence). CDR3 size: 14 residues. This chain's CDR3 is CASNPRAGTGELFF. Written as DNA, the CDR3 is TGTGCCAGCAACCCCAGGGCAGGAACCGGGGAGCTGTTTTTT.

The CDR3 protein is CASSLTQAHGPQHF. The CDR3 coding sequence is TGTGCCAGCAGCTTGACACAGGCCCATGGGCCCCAGCATTTT. The genes are TRBV7-8 and TRBJ1-5, with D tentatively TRBD1 (5 bases). This CDR3 contains 14 residues. CDR1 is SGHVS and CDR2 is FQNEAQ in the germline V gene. The ends were cut back, 3 bases at V and 9 bases at J, with 15 bases in the middle.

This clonotype was detected ten times or more. The V gene is TRBV29-1, the J gene TRBJ2-1, with D uncertain. Germline V gene sequence: CDR1 SQVTM, CDR2 ANQGSEA. Trimming pared 4 bases from V and 6 bases from J, leaving 13 bases between. The CDR3 contains 13 residues. The CDR3 nucleotides read TGCAGCGTTGGCGAGGTATTGGGCAATGAGCAGTTCTTC. Encoded protein: CSVGEVLGNEQFF.

This clonotype came up many times. This may stem from a read error, because a much larger clone lies one nucleotide away. The V gene is TRBV2, the J gene TRBJ1-5, with 8 nucleotides matching TRBD1. The CDR3 runs to 15 residues. Germline loops: CDR1 SNHLY, CDR2 FYNNEI. CDR3 in amino acids: CASTRTGLGNQSQHF. CDR3 nucleotide sequence: TGTGCCAGCACCAGGACAGGGTTGGGCAATCAGTCCCAGCATTTT.